Below, 28 T cell receptor beta chains from the same sample are listed, as sequenced in a study of T cell changes during pregnancy in multiple sclerosis (dated by TCRdb to the late 2010s). The method was the immunoSEQ multiplex PCR assay. TCRdb holds this immuneACCESS table with in-frame rearrangements only. Some clones are missing; in checked studies, unresolved V genes explain under half, and the rest has no known cause. The sample contains approximately 70,000 clones, about 91% of them found a single time. The ten biggest clones cover roughly 1.5% of the sample. The sequences come from peripheral blood, collected after pregnancy. Every receptor here comes from a female donor with multiple sclerosis, enrolled in a pregnancy study.

J is TRBJ2-3 and V is TRBV5-1; TRBD2 agrees at 7 bases. Germline CDR1 reads SGHRS; CDR2 reads YFSETQ. V shed 7 bases, J shed 2 bases, and the junction held 10 bases outside the gene matches. CDR3 length: 15 residues. As DNA, the CDR3 is TGCGCCAGCTCGAGGGAGGGCCCCTCCACAGATACGCAGTATTTT. It codes for CASSREGPSTDTQYF.

This clone appeared a single time. This rearrangement joins TRBV1 to TRBJ2-1; the table's D call, TRBD2, has no DNA check behind it. TRBV1 is classified as a pseudogene. This CDR3 is built from 12 residues. The CDR3 sequence: CTSTSGNNEQFF. DNA for the CDR3: TGCACCTCGACTAGCGGGAACAATGAGCAGTTCTTC.

The J gene is TRBJ1-4, the V gene TRBV7-9; a weak D match, TRBD1 (6 bases). Germline V CDR1 and CDR2: SEHNR, FQNEAQ (reference sequence). This CDR3 contains 15 residues. Between the trimmed V and J ends, which lost 0 bases and 10 bases, there was a span of 15 bases. The CDR3 bases are TGTGCCAGCAGCTTAGCGGGGACCCAGGGGCCAAAACTGTTTTTT. It codes for CASSLAGTQGPKLFF.

The V and J genes are TRBV19 and TRBJ2-7, with a possible D match to TRBD2 (6 bases). The CDR3 is 15 residues long. Germline lookup yields CDR1 LNHDA and CDR2 SQIVND (reference sequence). Trimming took off 5 bases at V and 4 bases at J, with 18 bases between the two ends. CDR3 residues: CASSVGTSVQYEQYF. The CDR3 nucleotides read TGTGCCAGTAGTGTTGGGACTTCCGTCCAGTACGAGCAGTACTTC.

The chain couples TRBV6-1 to TRBJ2-7; D is perhaps TRBD1 (5 bases). The ends were cut back, 5 bases at V and 3 bases at J, with 11 bases in the middle. Germline CDR1 and CDR2: MNHNS and SASEGT. The CDR3 loop spans 13 amino acids. CDR3 region: CASSRTIDYEQYF. The DNA for the CDR3 is TGTGCCAGCAGTAGGACAATTGACTACGAGCAGTACTTC.

This rearrangement joins TRBV27 to TRBJ2-1; D gene unclear. CDR3 size: 15 residues. The germline V gene has CDR1 MNHEY and CDR2 SMNVEV (reference sequence). Trimming shortened V by 0 bases and J by 5 bases, and 11 bases separated the two germline ends. CDR3 nucleotide sequence: TGTGCCAGCAGTTTATCGAACCCCACGGACAATGAGCAGTTCTTC. Translating gives CASSLSNPTDNEQFF.

The J gene is TRBJ2-2, the V gene TRBV10-3; TRBD1 matches 9 bases. The trim removed 10 bases at V and 6 bases at J, leaving 6 bases unmatched. The CDR3 loop spans 13 amino acids. Germline lookup yields CDR1 ENHRY and CDR2 SYGVKD. In DNA, the CDR3 is TGTGCCACCCGGACAGGGGATGCCGGGGAGCTGTTTTTT. The encoded protein is CATRTGDAGELFF.

This clone was seen a single time. V and J are TRBV28 and TRBJ1-5; 7 bases are shared with TRBD1. Per the germline V gene, CDR1 is MDHEN and CDR2 is SYDVKM. This CDR3 comprises 14 residues. Germline trimming cut 6 bases from V and 7 bases from J; bases unmatched to any gene: 9. CDR3 nucleotides: TGTGCCAGCAGACGACAGGGCCCCCTCCAGCCCCAGCATTTT. Protein sequence: CASRRQGPLQPQHF.

This clone came up a few times. The V and J genes are TRBV4-1 and TRBJ2-1; 13 bases align to TRBD2. Germline V gene lookup returns CDR1 MGHRA and CDR2 YSYEKL. The CDR3 is 15 residues long. V dropped 5 bases and J dropped 6; count of bases not matched to a gene: 4. The CDR3 loop reads CASSGGLAGVNEQFF. The CDR3 DNA follows: TGCGCCAGCAGCGGAGGACTAGCGGGAGTCAATGAGCAGTTCTTC.

The rearrangement uses TRBV5-4 and TRBJ2-2, with D possibly matching TRBD2 (5 bases). The V end lost 2 bases, the J end lost 1 base, and 12 bases lay between the germline ends. CDR3 length: 16 amino acids. Germline V gene data show CDR1 as SGHNT and CDR2 as YYREEE (reference sequence). CDR3 DNA sequence: TGTGCCAGCAGCTTAGGATCTCGGGGGAACACCGGGGAGCTGTTTTTT. It yields the protein CASSLGSRGNTGELFF.

V gene TRBV6-1 combines with J gene TRBJ2-7, with D possibly TRBD2 on 6 matching bases. Germline CDR1 and CDR2: MNHNS and SASEGT. CDR3 length equals 15 residues. Trimming left V 2 bases short and J 3 bases short, with 14 bases between. The DNA for the CDR3 is TGTGCCAGCAGTGAATCCCCGGGAGACAGCTACGAGCAGTACTTC. Translation gives CASSESPGDSYEQYF.

The chain has TRBV12-5 and TRBJ2-7; TRBD2 agrees at 9 bases. CDR1 is LGHNT and CDR2 is FRNRAP in the germline V gene. The CDR3 runs to 15 residues. After removal of 6 bases from V and 2 bases from J, the junction contained 8 bases not matched to a gene. Written as DNA, the CDR3 is TGTGCTAGTGGGGGGGAAGGGACTAGCACCTACGAGCAGTACTTC. It is translated as CASGGEGTSTYEQYF.

The V and J genes are TRBV21-1 and TRBJ2-1; TRBD2 is the table's D call, not checked against the DNA. TRBV21-1 is flagged as a pseudogene. The CDR3 has 19 residues. CDR3 amino acids: CASSTKTSGRSGGYNEQFF. The DNA of the CDR3 is TGTGCCAGCAGCACCAAGACTAGCGGGAGGTCCGGGGGCTACAATGAGCAGTTCTTC.

The chain carries TRBV5-1 and TRBJ1-5; 12 nucleotides align to TRBD1. The CDR3 runs 16 residues. Germline values: CDR1 SGHRS, CDR2 YFSETQ. The J segment lost 4 bases and the V segment lost 3 bases, leaving 5 bases of the junction unmatched. This CDR3 is CASSSGQGAGNQPQHF. The CDR3 nucleotides read TGCGCCAGCAGCTCGGGACAGGGGGCGGGTAATCAGCCCCAGCATTTT.

Regarding this clone: The junction does not match germline at one end; this may be a read error. The genes are TRBV27 and TRBJ1-5, with a weak D call TRBD1 (6 bases). CDR1 and CDR2 from the germline V gene are MNHEY and SMNVEV (reference sequence). CDR3 length equals 14 residues. The CDR3 sequence is CVSSVQGGNQPQHF. CDR3 bases: TGTGTCAGCAGTGTACAGGGTGGCAATCAGCCCCAGCATTTT.

This rearrangement joins TRBV21-1 to TRBJ1-2; the listed D gene, TRBD1, was not tested against the DNA. TRBV21-1 is a pseudogene locus. CDR3 length: 14 residues. This chain's CDR3 is CASRYTIGVYGYTF. In nucleotides, the CDR3 is TGTGCCAGCAGGTACACCATAGGGGTCTATGGCTACACCTTC.

This clone was seen a single time. The genes are TRBV28 and TRBJ2-2; no definite D call. The CDR3 totals 15 residues. Trimming took 2 bases from V and 8 from J, leaving 15 bases between them. The germline V gene has CDR1 MDHEN and CDR2 SYDVKM. The CDR3 spells CASSLRLLLTGELFF. The CDR3, as DNA: TGTGCCAGCAGTTTAAGACTGCTTTTGACTGGGGAGCTGTTTTTT.

The genes are TRBV27 and TRBJ2-4; 8 positions agree with TRBD1. CDR1 MNHEY and CDR2 SMNVEV come from the germline V gene (reference sequence). The CDR3 runs to 14 residues. J lost 4 bases, V lost 2 bases, and 1 base had no gene match. The CDR3 DNA reads as TGTGCCAGCAGTTTAACAGGGGGGAAAAACATTCAGTACTTC. Translation gives CASSLTGGKNIQYF.

J is TRBJ2-2 and V is TRBV30; 10 bases agree with TRBD2. The germline V gene has CDR1 GTSNPN and CDR2 SVGIG (reference sequence). The CDR3 extends over 14 amino acids. Trimming removed 6 bases from V and 3 bases from J; junction bases left unmatched: 4. The CDR3 is CACQREGDTGELFF. The CDR3 DNA reads TGTGCCTGCCAGCGGGAGGGGGACACCGGGGAGCTGTTTTTT. Together with reference TRBV30 and TRBJ2-2, the CDR3 gives the full variable domain: SQTIHQWPATLVQPVGSPLSLECTVEGTSNPNLYWYRQAAGRGLQLLFYSVGIGQISSEVPQNLSASRPQDRQFILSSKKLLLSDSGFYLCACQREGDTGELFFGEGSRLTVL.

The chain has TRBV6-5 and TRBJ2-2, with 8 positions matching TRBD1. From germline, CDR1 is MNHEY and CDR2 SVGAGI. V gave up 2 bases and J gave up 3 bases; unmatched junction bases: 2. CDR3 length: 15 amino acids. CDR3 residues: CASSYQTGDTGELFF. CDR3 bases: TGTGCCAGCAGTTACCAGACAGGGGACACCGGGGAGCTGTTTTTT.

V usage is TRBV5-1 and J usage is TRBJ2-7; 8 positions agree with TRBD2. V was clipped by 4 bases and J by 4 bases; unmatched bases: 16. Germline CDR1 SGHRS, CDR2 YFSETQ. CDR3 length equals 17 residues. CDR3 bases: TGCGCCAGCAGCCCCGTAGGGTTTGCGGGAGGAGAGTACGAGCAGTACTTC. This encodes CASSPVGFAGGEYEQYF.

The V call is TRBV10-2, the J call TRBJ1-2; TRBD1 agrees at 10 bases. V lost 5 bases, J lost 6 bases, and 3 bases stayed unmatched. The V gene's germline CDR1 is WSHSY and CDR2 SAAADI. The CDR3 contains 13 residues. The CDR3 DNA reads as TGCGCCAGCAGTTCCGGACAGGGGGATGGCTACACCTTC. It specifies CASSSGQGDGYTF.

CDR3: CASSAGQGDTEAFF. The CDR3, as DNA: TGCGCCAGCAGCGCGGGACAGGGCGACACTGAAGCTTTCTTT. The gene calls are TRBV5-1 and TRBJ1-1; 9 bases match TRBD1. The germline gives CDR1 SGHRS, CDR2 YFSETQ. V shed 4 bases and J 3 bases; nucleotides not matched to a gene: 4. This CDR3 spans 14 amino acids.

The gene calls are TRBV11-2 and TRBJ2-2; D may be TRBD2 (6 bases). Germline loops: CDR1 SGHAT, CDR2 FQNNGV. The CDR3 length is 17 residues. Trimming left V 1 base short and J 5 bases short, with 17 bases between. In nucleotides, the CDR3 is TGTGCCAGCAGCTTAGGGGAGGCAGGGAGGCGAACCGGGGAGCTGTTTTTT. As protein: CASSLGEAGRRTGELFF.

This clone has only one observation. V is TRBV30 and J is TRBJ1-4; TRBD1 aligns across 7 bases. Germline CDR1 reads GTSNPN; CDR2 reads SVGIG (reference sequence). This CDR3 is built from 12 residues. V lost 4 bases to trimming and J lost 8 bases; unmatched junction nucleotides: 4. This chain's CDR3 is CAWTKTGEKLFF. CDR3 sequence (DNA): TGTGCCTGGACCAAGACAGGGGAAAAACTGTTTTTT.

J is TRBJ2-5 and V is TRBV4-1; 8 nucleotides match TRBD1. V shed 0 bases and J 0 bases; nucleotides not matched to a gene: 3. This CDR3 comprises 16 residues. Germline CDR1 is MGHRA and CDR2 is YSYEKL. Written as DNA, the CDR3 is TGCGCCAGCAGCCAAGAGGGACAGGACTACCAAGAGACCCAGTACTTC. Translated, it gives CASSQEGQDYQETQYF.

The CDR3 sequence: CASSEMEGLGYF. CDR3 bases: TGTGCCAGCAGTGAAATGGAGGGCCTTGGATACTTC. The genes are TRBV6-1 and TRBJ2-4; D might be TRBD2 (6 bases). Germline V lookup: CDR1 MNHNS, CDR2 SASEGT. V dropped 2 bases and J dropped 16 bases, with 15 bases sitting between them. This CDR3 is built from 12 residues.

The chain joins TRBV7-9 to TRBJ1-4; 9 nucleotides align to TRBD1. The CDR3 consists of 13 residues. CDR1 SEHNR and CDR2 FQNEAQ come from the germline V gene (reference sequence). V trimming: 5 bases; J trimming: 6 bases; junction bases outside the gene matches: 1. The CDR3 region has the DNA TGTGCCAGCAGCGGACAGGGGTATGAAAAACTGTTTTTT. Translated, it gives CASSGQGYEKLFF.